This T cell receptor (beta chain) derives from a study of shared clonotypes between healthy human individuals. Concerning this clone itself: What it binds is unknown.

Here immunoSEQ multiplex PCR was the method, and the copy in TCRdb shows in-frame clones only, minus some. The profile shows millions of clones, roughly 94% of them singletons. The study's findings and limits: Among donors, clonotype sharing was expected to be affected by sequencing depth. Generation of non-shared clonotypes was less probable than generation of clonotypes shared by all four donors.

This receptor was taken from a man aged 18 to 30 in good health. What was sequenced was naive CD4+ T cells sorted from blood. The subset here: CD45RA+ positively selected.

For the CDR3, the DNA is TGTGCCAGCAGTGTACGGGCTAGCGGCCAAGAGACCCAGTACTTC. It codes for CASSVRASGQETQYF. V is TRBV25-1 and J is TRBJ2-5; TRBD2 aligns across 7 bases. This CDR3 contains 15 residues. J was trimmed by 1 base and V by 4 bases; bases with no gene match: 6. Germline V lookup: CDR1 MGHDK, CDR2 SYGVNS.